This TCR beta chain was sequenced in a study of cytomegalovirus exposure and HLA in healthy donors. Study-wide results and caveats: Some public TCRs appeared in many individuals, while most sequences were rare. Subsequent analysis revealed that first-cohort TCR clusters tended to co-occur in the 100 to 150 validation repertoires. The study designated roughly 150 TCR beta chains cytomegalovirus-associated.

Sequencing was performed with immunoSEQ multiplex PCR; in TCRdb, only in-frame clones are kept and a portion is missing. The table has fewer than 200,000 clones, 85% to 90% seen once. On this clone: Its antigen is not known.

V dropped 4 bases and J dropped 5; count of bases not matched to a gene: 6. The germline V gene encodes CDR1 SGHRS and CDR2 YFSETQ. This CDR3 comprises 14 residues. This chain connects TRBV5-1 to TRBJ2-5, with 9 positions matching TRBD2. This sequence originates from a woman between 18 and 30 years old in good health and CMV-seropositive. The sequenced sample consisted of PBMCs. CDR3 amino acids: CASSPGTSRETQYF. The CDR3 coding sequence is TGCGCCAGCAGCCCCGGGACTAGCAGGGAGACCCAGTACTTC.